The 5 T cell receptor beta chains listed next were all sequenced from one sample in a study of B cell selection in AIRE deficiency. Regulatory T cells were sorted as CD4+CD25hiCD127low/negative. Clones were sequenced by immunoSEQ multiplex PCR, and TCRdb holds only the in-frame ones, with some missing. In the table there are roughly 18,000 clones, about 92% of which are singletons. The specimen sequenced was CD4+CD25+ Tregs sorted from PBMCs. Receptors originate from a human donor in good health.

The chain recombines TRBV4-2 with TRBJ2-5, with a weak D call TRBD2 (6 bases). The CDR3 sequence is 15 residues long. The germline gives CDR1 LGHNA, CDR2 YNFKEQ. Trimming took off 0 bases at V and 4 bases at J, with 12 bases between the two ends. The CDR3 DNA follows: TGTGCCAGCAGCCAAGAAACGGGAGTTAGAGAGACCCAGTACTTC. The encoded protein is CASSQETGVRETQYF.

The V gene is TRBV7-2, the J gene TRBJ2-3; no clear D. The V gene lost 1 base and the J gene lost 8 bases, with 7 bases spanning the gap. Looked up from germline, CDR1 is SGHTA and CDR2 is FQGNSA. This CDR3 has 12 amino acids. The CDR3 DNA reads as TGTGCCAGCAGCTTAGACGTAGGTACGCAGTATTTT. It translates to CASSLDVGTQYF. Variable domain in full (rest from reference TRBV7-2 and TRBJ2-3): GAGVSQSPSNKVTEKGKDVELRCDPISGHTALYWYRQSLGQGLEFLIYFQGNSAPDKSGLPSDRFSAERTGGSVSTLTIQRTQQEDSAVYLCASSLDVGTQYFGPGTRLTVL.

The chain couples TRBV6-1 to TRBJ2-7; TRBD2 matches at 9 bases. V shed 4 bases, J shed 7 bases, and the junction held 11 bases outside the gene matches. The germline V gene encodes CDR1 MNHNS and CDR2 SASEGT. The CDR3 loop spans 15 amino acids. The CDR3 DNA is TGTGCCAGCAGTGTGGGCGGGAGGGCCCTAGGGGAGCAGTACTTC. It is translated as CASSVGGRALGEQYF.

This clone turned up a few times. Here the CDR3 reads CASSLMAGGETQYF. The CDR3 DNA follows: TGTGCCAGCAGCTTGATGGCAGGGGGAGAGACCCAGTACTTC. J is TRBJ2-5 and V is TRBV5-4; 7 nucleotides line up with TRBD1. The germline V gene encodes CDR1 SGHNT and CDR2 YYREEE (reference sequence). With V trimmed by 1 base and J by 4 bases, 4 bases remained unmatched. CDR3 length: 14 amino acids.

The chain has TRBV10-3 and TRBJ2-1; the D is unclear. The CDR3 length is 16 residues. V was shortened by 6 bases and J by 2 bases, with 17 bases between the two germline ends. CDR1 ENHRY and CDR2 SYGVKD come from the germline V gene. CDR3 DNA: TGTGCCATCAGCCCAACCCTCCCTGGCCCCTACAATGAGCAGTTCTTC. This gives the protein CAISPTLPGPYNEQFF.